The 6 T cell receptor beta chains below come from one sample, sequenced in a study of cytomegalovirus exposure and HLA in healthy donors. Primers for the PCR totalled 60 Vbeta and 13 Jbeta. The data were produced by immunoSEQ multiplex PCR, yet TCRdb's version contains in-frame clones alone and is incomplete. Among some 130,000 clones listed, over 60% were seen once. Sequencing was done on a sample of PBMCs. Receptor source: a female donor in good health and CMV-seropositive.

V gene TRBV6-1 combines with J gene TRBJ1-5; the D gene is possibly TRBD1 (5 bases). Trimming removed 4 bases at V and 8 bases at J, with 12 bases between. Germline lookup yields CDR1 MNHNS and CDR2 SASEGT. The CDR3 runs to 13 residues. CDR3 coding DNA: TGTGCCAGCAGTGTGGCAGGGTACGAGCCCCAGCATTTT. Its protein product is CASSVAGYEPQHF.

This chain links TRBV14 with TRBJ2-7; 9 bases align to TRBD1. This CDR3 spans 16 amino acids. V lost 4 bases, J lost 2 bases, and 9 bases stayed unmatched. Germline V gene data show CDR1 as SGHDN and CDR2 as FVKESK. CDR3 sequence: CASSLTVGTGTYEQYF. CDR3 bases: TGTGCCAGCAGCCTTACTGTGGGGACAGGGACCTACGAGCAGTACTTC.

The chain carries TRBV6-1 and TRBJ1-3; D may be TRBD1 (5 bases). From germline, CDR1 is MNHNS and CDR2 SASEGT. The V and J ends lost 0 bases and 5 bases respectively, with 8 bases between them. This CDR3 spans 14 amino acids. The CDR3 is CASSEAGGRNTIYF. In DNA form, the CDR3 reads TGTGCCAGCAGTGAAGCCGGGGGGAGAAACACCATATATTTT.

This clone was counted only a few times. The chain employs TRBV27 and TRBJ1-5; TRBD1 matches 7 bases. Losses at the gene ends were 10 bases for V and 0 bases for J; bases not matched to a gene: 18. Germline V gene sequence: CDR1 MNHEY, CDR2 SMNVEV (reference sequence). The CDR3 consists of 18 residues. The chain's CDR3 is CANSSDRANPYSNQPQHF. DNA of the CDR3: TGTGCCAACTCATCCGACAGGGCAAACCCTTATAGCAATCAGCCCCAGCATTTT.

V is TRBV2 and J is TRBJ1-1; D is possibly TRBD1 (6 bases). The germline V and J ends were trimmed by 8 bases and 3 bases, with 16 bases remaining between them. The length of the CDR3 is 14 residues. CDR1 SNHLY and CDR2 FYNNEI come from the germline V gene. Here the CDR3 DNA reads TGTGCCAGCTTTCAGGACAGAACATACACTGAAGCTTTCTTT. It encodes CASFQDRTYTEAFF.

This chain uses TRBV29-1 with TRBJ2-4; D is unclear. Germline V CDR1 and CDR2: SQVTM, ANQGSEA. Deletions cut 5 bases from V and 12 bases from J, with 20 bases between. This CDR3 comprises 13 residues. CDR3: CSVRLDPANAQYF. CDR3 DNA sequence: TGCAGCGTTCGTCTAGACCCCGCGAATGCTCAGTACTTC.